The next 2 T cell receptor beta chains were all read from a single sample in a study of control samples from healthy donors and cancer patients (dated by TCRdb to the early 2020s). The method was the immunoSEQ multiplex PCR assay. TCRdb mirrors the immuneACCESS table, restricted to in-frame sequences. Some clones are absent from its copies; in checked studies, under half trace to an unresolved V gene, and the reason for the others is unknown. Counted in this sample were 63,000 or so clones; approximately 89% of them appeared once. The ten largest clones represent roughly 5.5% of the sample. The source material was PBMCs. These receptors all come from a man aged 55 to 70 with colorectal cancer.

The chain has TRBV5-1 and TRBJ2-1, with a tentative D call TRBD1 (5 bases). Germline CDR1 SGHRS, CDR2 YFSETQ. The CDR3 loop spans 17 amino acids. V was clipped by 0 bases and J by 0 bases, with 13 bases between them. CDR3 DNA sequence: TGCGCCAGCAGCTTGGCGGTCCGACAGAGCTCCTACAATGAGCAGTTCTTC. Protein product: CASSLAVRQSSYNEQFF.

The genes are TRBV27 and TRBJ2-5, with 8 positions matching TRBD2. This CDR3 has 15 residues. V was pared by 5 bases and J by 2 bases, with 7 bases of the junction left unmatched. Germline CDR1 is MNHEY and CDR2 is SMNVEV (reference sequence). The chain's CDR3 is CASSPGLVGQETQYF. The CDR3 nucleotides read TGTGCCAGCAGTCCGGGACTAGTTGGGCAAGAGACCCAGTACTTC.